The clone carrying this TCR beta chain was observed a few times. The antigen remains unidentified. This record belongs to a study of regulatory T cells in long-lasting Graves disease. General observations from the study: Whereas new patients shared 966 public clonotypes, persistent patients shared more, at 2,500 to 3,500. Favoring TRBV28, TRBJ1-2 and TRBJ2-5 was a feature seen in persistent disease.

V dropped 4 bases and J dropped 2 bases, with 11 bases sitting between them. Germline CDR1 is SGHTA and CDR2 is FQGNSA. The CDR3 covers 14 residues. Time point indicated: persistent/refractory GD, antithyroid drugs over 5 years with positive TRAb. RNA isolated from PBMCs was used to make the TCR library. One endocrinology department in Xi'an, China, was where patients came from. To make TCR beta libraries, researchers used iRepertoire HTBI primers and Arm-PCR of CDR3 regions. Using its own MiXCR run on the multiplex PCR reads, TCRdb lists one record per CDR3 protein. The data contain around 450,000 distinct CDR3 sequences, approximately 21% of them singletons.

The receptor's source is a female donor with Graves disease. The specimen comprised peripheral blood mononuclear cells (PBMCs), sampled when the disease was refractory, from a patient treated with antithyroid drugs. This chain connects TRBV7-2 to TRBJ2-5; maybe TRBD2 (6 bases). CDR3 DNA: TGTGCCAGCAGCTCGGGGACTTGGCAAGAGACCCAGTACTTC. Its translation: CASSSGTWQETQYF.